The 10 T cell receptor beta chains presented below share a single source sample, sequenced in a study of CD8 T cells in Susac syndrome. RNA, at about 0.45 to 1 ug, was reverse transcribed with random hexamers. TCRdb independently ran MiXCR on the immunoSEQ multiplex PCR reads; one entry per CDR3 protein. The table has about 440,000 distinct CDR3 sequences, approximately 85% seen once. Sequences were obtained from CD8+ T cells from PBMCs. The source is a human donor with multiple sclerosis.

J is TRBJ2-3 and V is TRBV20-1; 9 positions match TRBD2. CDR1 is DFQATT, CDR2 SNEGSKA, per germline (reference sequence). There are 15 residues in the CDR3. Trimming removed 1 base from V and 4 bases from J; junction bases left unmatched: 6. CDR3 sequence: CSARVTAGGPDTQYF. Here the CDR3 DNA reads TGCAGTGCTAGAGTGACGGCGGGGGGGCCAGATACGCAGTATTTT.

The V gene is TRBV7-6, the J gene TRBJ1-5, with D possibly being TRBD1 (5 bases). The CDR3 totals 14 residues. Trimming pared 0 bases from V and 4 bases from J, leaving 7 bases between. Germline CDR1 is SGHVS and CDR2 is FNYEAQ. The CDR3 here is CASSLAGLNQPQHF. CDR3 bases: TGTGCCAGCAGCTTAGCGGGACTGAATCAGCCCCAGCATTTT. The full variable domain, rest sourced from reference TRBV7-6 and TRBJ1-5, is GAGVSQSPRYKVTKRGQDVALRCDPISGHVSLYWYRQALGQGPEFLTYFNYEAQQDKSGLPNDRFSAERPEGSISTLTIQRTEQRDSAMYRCASSLAGLNQPQHFGDGTRLSIL.

This clonotype was observed a few times. The V call is TRBV27, the J call TRBJ2-2, with D hard to call. Trimming took off 5 bases at V and 3 bases at J, with 10 bases between the two ends. The CDR3 is 14 amino acids. Germline loops: CDR1 MNHEY, CDR2 SMNVEV (reference sequence). Here the CDR3 reads CASSTYRDTGELFF. The DNA of the CDR3 is TGTGCCAGCAGTACCTACAGAGACACCGGGGAGCTGTTTTTT.

This clonotype was observed a single time. This chain links TRBV24-1 with TRBJ2-4; TRBD1 might be the D (5 bases). The germline V gene encodes CDR1 KGHDR and CDR2 SFDVKD. V gave up 9 bases and J gave up 0 bases, with 17 bases separating them. CDR3 length equals 16 residues. The CDR3 sequence is CATPNRQPLAKNIQYF. As DNA, the CDR3 is TGTGCCACCCCAAATCGACAGCCTCTAGCCAAAAACATTCAGTACTTC.

The chain has TRBV29-1 and TRBJ2-1; possible D gene TRBD1, 6 bases. Germline V gene lookup returns CDR1 SQVTM and CDR2 ANQGSEA. V shed 3 bases and J shed 5 bases, with 14 bases lying between them. This CDR3 is 14 amino acids long. Here the CDR3 DNA reads TGCAGCGTTGAGTTATCAGGGGCCGACAATGAGCAGTTCTTC. Encoded protein: CSVELSGADNEQFF.

The V call is TRBV6-1, the J call TRBJ2-3; 9 nucleotides match TRBD2. Germline CDR1 reads MNHNS; CDR2 reads SASEGT. This CDR3 has 16 residues. The trim removed 5 bases at V and 3 bases at J, leaving 9 bases unmatched. The CDR3 region has the DNA TGTGCCAGCAGTATTCTGGGCGGGGGGGCGACAGATACGCAGTATTTT. This codes for CASSILGGGATDTQYF.

This clonotype has more than one count but fewer than ten. The chain combines TRBV19 with TRBJ1-1; maybe TRBD1 (6 bases). Germline lookup yields CDR1 LNHDA and CDR2 SQIVND (reference sequence). This CDR3 spans 13 amino acids. Trimming removed 5 bases from V and 1 base from J, with 8 bases in between. The CDR3 DNA reads as TGTGCCAGTAGTGAACAGGGGAACACTGAAGCTTTCTTT. As protein: CASSEQGNTEAFF.

J is TRBJ1-1 and V is TRBV2; TRBD1 might be the D (6 bases). Germline CDR1 is SNHLY and CDR2 is FYNNEI. The CDR3 has 14 residues. Trimming took 6 bases from V and 1 from J, leaving 12 bases between them. CDR3 sequence reads: CASSDPGQNTEAFF. For the CDR3, the DNA is TGTGCCAGCAGCGACCCGGGACAGAACACTGAAGCTTTCTTT.

CDR3 DNA sequence: TGTGCCAGCAGCACTCCGAAGACCGGGGAGCTGTTTTTT. Protein product: CASSTPKTGELFF. This chain connects TRBV21-1 to TRBJ2-2. TRBV21-1 is a pseudogene segment. This CDR3 has 13 amino acids.

This clonotype was counted a single time. The rearrangement joins TRBV7-8 to TRBJ2-5; D is possibly TRBD1 (6 bases). CDR3 length equals 15 residues. V shed 5 bases and J shed 3 bases, with 16 bases lying between them. Germline CDR1 reads SGHVS; CDR2 reads FQNEAQ. As DNA, the CDR3 is TGTGCCAGCAGCCTTCCCCCAACAGGGAAAGAGACCCAGTACTTC. It codes for CASSLPPTGKETQYF.